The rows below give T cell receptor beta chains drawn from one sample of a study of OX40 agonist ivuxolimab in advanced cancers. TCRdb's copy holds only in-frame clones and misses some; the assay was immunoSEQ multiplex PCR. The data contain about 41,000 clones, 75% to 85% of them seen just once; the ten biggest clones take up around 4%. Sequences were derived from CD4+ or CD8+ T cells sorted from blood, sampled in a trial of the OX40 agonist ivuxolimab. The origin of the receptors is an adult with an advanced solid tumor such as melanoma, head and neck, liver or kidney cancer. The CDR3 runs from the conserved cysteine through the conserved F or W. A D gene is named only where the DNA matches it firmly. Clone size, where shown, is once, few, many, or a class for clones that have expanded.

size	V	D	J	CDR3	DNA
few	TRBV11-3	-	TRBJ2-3	CASSFREDTQYF	TGTGCCAGCAGCTTCCGAGAAGATACGCAGTATTTT
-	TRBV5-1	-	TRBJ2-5	CASSPHQETQYF	TGCGCCAGCAGCCCGCACCAAGAGACCCAGTACTTC
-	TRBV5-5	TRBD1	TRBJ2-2	CASSLARGQGAGTGELFF	TGTGCCAGCAGCTTGGCCAGAGGTCAGGGGGCAGGCACCGGGGAGCTGTTTTTT
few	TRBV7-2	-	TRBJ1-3	CASSLGRGGNTIYF	TGTGCCAGCAGCTTAGGGCGGGGTGGAAACACCATATATTTT
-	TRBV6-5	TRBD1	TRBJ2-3	CASRRGPSTDTQYF	TGTGCCAGCAGGAGGGGGCCCAGCACAGATACGCAGTATTTT
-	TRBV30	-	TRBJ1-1	CAWGPQREAFF	TGTGCCTGGGGGCCGCAGAGGGAAGCTTTCTTT
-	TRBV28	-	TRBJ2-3	CASSLLASGQSTDTQYF	TGTGCCAGCAGTTTATTGGCGTCAGGTCAATCCACAGATACGCAGTATTTT
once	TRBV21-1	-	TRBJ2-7	CASSNKAGLAGGYEQYF	TGTGCCAGCAGCAACAAAGCAGGGCTAGCGGGCGGATACGAGCAGTACTTC
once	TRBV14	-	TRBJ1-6	CASSATPGSNSPLHF	TGTGCCAGCAGCGCCACGCCGGGGTCGAATTCACCCCTCCACTTT
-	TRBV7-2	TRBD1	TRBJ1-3	CASSAPGGAGNTIYF	TGTGCCAGCAGCGCCCCAGGGGGCGCTGGAAACACCATATATTTT
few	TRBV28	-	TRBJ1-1	CATTDPWNTEAFF	TGTGCCACCACGGACCCCTGGAACACTGAAGCTTTCTTT
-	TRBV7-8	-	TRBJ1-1	CASSLVVPEAFF	TGTGCCAGCAGCTTGGTAGTGCCTGAAGCTTTCTTT
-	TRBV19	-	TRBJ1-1	CASSMNRREAFF	TGTGCCAGTAGTATGAACAGGCGCGAGGCTTTCTTT
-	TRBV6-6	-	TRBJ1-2	CASSYLHVYGYTF	TGTGCCAGCAGTTACCTTCATGTGTATGGCTACACCTTC
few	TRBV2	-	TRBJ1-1	CASAYGTYPTEAFF	TGTGCCAGCGCTTATGGGACATACCCCACTGAAGCTTTCTTT
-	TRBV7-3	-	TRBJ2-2	CASRPALMNTGELFF	TGTGCCAGCAGGCCCGCGTTGATGAACACCGGGGAGCTGTTTTTT
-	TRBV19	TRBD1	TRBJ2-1	CASRDRGPGNEQFF	TGTGCCAGTAGGGACAGGGGGCCGGGCAATGAGCAGTTCTTC
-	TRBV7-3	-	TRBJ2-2	CASSLDSGVTGELFF	TGTGCCAGCAGCTTAGACAGTGGGGTCACCGGGGAGCTGTTTTTT
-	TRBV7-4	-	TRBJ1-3	CASSSPEVKPSGNTIYF	TGTGCCAGCAGCTCCCCGGAAGTGAAGCCCTCTGGAAACACCATATATTTT
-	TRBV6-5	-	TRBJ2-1	CASSYSGASYNEQFF	TGTGCCAGCAGTTACTCAGGGGCTTCCTACAATGAGCAGTTCTTC
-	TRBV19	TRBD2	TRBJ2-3	CASTEGGRRTDTQYF	TGTGCCAGTACCGAGGGCGGGAGACGAACAGATACGCAGTATTTT